This T cell receptor (beta chain) was sequenced for a study of cytomegalovirus exposure and HLA in healthy donors. Study information: The approximately 110 validation repertoires were reported in a later analysis to have been generated on the same platform as the roughly 680 first-cohort repertoires.

General study points: In vitro assays verified that three CMV-associated chains recognized CMV antigens specifically. The classifier was said to identify cytomegalovirus status with high specificity and sensitivity. Associated with cytomegalovirus, according to the listing, were 150 to 200 TCR beta chains.

This clone appeared a single time. What it recognizes is unknown. TCRdb's table, derived via immunoSEQ multiplex PCR, lists solely in-frame clones and lacks some. The data show about 150,000 clones, 70% to 90% seen once. This receptor was taken from a human donor in good health. The sequenced sample was PBMCs.

CDR3 DNA sequence: TGTGCCAGCAGTTCCGGGACACCCTATGGCTACACCTTC. Its protein product is CASSSGTPYGYTF. The chain recombines TRBV28 with TRBJ1-2; D is possibly TRBD1 (6 bases). Germline V lookup: CDR1 MDHEN, CDR2 SYDVKM. This CDR3 spans 13 amino acids. Trimming left V 4 bases short and J 4 bases short, with 10 bases between.